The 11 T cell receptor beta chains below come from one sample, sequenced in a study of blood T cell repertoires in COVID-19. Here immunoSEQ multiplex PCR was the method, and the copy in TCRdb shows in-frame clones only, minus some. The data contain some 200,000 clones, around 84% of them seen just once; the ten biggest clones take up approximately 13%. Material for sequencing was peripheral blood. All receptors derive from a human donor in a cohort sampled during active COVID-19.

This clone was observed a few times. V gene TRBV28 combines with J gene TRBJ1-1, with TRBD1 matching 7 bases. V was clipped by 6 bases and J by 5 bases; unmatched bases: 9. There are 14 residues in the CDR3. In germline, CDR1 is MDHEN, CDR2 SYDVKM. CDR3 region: CASSEPTGRTEAFF. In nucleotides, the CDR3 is TGTGCCAGCAGCGAGCCGACAGGGAGGACTGAAGCTTTCTTT.

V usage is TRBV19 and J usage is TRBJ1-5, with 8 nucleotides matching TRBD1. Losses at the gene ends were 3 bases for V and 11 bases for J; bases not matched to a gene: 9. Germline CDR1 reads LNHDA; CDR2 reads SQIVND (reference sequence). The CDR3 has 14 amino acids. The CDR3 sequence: CASSIGGTGWSQHF. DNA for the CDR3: TGTGCCAGTAGTATTGGAGGGACAGGTTGGTCCCAGCATTTT.

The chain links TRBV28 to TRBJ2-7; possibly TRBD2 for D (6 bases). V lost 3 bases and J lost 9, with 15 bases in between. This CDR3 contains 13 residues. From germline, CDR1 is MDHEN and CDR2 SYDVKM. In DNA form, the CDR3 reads TGTGCCAGCAGTTTGGGAAGGGGAGGCGGGCAGTACTTC. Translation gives CASSLGRGGGQYF.

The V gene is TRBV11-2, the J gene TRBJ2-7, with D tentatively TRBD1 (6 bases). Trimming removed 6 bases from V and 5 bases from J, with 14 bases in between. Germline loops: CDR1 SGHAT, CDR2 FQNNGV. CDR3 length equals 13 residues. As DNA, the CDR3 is TGTGCCAGCAGAGGAGGCGCAGGGGACGAGCAGTACTTC. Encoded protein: CASRGGAGDEQYF.

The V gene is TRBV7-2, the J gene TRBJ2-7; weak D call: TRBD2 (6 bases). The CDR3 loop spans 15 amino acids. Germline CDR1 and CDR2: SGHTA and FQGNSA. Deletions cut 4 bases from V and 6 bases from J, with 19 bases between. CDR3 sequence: CASSSGRGGQGEQYF. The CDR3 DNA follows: TGTGCCAGCAGCTCCGGTCGGGGAGGCCAGGGCGAGCAGTACTTC.

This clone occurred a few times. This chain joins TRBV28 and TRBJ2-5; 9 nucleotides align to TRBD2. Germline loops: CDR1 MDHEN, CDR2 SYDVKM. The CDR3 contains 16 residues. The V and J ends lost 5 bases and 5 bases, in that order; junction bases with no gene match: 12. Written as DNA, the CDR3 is TGTGCCAGCAGTGCGGTGATAGCGGGAGTAGGGGAGACCCAGTACTTC. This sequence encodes CASSAVIAGVGETQYF. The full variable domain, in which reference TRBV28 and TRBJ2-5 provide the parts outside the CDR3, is DVKVTQSSRYLVKRTGEKVFLECVQDMDHENMFWYRQDPGLGLRLIYFSYDVKMKEKGDIPEGYSVSREKKERFSLILESASTNQTSMYLCASSAVIAGVGETQYFGPGTRLLVL.

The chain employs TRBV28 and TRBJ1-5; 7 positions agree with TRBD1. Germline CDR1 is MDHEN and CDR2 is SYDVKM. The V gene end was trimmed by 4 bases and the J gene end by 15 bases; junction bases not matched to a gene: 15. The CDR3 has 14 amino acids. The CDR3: CASSSPLGQVMSHF. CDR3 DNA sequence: TGTGCCAGCAGTTCGCCGTTAGGACAGGTCATGTCGCATTTT.

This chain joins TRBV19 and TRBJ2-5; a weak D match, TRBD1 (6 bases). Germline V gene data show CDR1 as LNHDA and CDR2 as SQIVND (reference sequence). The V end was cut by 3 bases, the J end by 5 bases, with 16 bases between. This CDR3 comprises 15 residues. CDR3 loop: CASSIWLNQGETQYF. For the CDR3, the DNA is TGTGCCAGTAGTATCTGGCTAAACCAGGGGGAGACCCAGTACTTC.

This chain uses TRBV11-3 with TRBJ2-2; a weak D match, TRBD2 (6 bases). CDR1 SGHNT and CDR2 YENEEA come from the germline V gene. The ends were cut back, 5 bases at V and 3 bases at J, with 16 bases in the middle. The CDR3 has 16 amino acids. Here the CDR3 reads CASSAGPIVDTGELFF. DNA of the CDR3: TGTGCCAGCAGCGCGGGACCGATAGTAGACACCGGGGAGCTGTTTTTT.

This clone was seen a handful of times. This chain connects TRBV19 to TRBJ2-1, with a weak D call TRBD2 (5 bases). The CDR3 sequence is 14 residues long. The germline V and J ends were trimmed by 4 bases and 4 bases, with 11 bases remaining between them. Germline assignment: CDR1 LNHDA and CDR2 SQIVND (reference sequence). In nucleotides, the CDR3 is TGTGCCAGTAGTAGAGTTAGCGTATACAATGAGCAGTTCTTC. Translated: CASSRVSVYNEQFF.

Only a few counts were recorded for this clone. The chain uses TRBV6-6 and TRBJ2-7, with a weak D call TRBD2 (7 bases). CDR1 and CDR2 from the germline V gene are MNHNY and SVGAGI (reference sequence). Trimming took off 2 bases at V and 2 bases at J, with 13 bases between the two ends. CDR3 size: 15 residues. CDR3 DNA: TGTGCCAGCAGTTACGGGGGGGGCGTCACCTACGAGCAGTACTTC. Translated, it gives CASSYGGGVTYEQYF.